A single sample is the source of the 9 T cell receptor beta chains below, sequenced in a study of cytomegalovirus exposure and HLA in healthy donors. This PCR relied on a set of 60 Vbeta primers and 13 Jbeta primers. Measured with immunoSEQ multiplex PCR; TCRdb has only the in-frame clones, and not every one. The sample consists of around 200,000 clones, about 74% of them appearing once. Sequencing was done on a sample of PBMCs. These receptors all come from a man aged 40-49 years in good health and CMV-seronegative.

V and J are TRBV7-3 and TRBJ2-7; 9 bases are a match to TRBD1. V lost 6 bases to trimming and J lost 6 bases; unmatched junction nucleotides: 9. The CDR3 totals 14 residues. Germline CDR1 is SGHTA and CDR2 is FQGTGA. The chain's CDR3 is CASRPPGQGGEQYF. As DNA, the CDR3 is TGTGCCAGCAGACCACCGGGACAGGGAGGCGAGCAGTACTTC. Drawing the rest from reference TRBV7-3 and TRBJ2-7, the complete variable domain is GAGVSQTPSNKVTEKGKYVELRCDPISGHTALYWYRQSLGQGPEFLIYFQGTGAADDSGLPNDRFFAVRPEGSVSTLKIQRTERGDSAVYLCASRPPGQGGEQYFGPGTRLTVT.

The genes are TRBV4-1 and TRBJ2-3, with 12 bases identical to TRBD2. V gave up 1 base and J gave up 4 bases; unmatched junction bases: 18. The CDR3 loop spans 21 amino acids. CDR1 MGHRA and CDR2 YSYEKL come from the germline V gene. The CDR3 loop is CASSQGWYGGLAGRGADTQYF. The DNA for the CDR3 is TGCGCCAGCAGCCAAGGATGGTACGGGGGACTAGCGGGCCGCGGGGCAGATACGCAGTATTTT.

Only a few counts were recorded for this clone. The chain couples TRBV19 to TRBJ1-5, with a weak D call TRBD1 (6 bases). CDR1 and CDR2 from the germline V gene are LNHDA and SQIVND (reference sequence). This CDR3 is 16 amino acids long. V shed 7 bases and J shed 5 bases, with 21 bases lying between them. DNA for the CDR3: TGTGCCAGTACCAATAAGGACAGTAGGAAAGATCAGCCCCAGCATTTT. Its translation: CASTNKDSRKDQPQHF.

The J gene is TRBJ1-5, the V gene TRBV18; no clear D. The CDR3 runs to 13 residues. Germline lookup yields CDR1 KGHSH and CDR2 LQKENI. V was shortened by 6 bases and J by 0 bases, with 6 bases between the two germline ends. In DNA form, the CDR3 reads TGTGCCAGCTCCCTTAATAGCAATCAGCCCCAGCATTTT. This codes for CASSLNSNQPQHF.

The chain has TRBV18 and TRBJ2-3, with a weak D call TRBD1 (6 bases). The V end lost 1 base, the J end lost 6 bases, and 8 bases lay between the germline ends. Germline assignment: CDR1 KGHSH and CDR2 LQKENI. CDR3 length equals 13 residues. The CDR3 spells CASSPRQEDTQYF. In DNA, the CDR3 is TGTGCCAGCTCACCACGACAGGAGGATACGCAGTATTTT.

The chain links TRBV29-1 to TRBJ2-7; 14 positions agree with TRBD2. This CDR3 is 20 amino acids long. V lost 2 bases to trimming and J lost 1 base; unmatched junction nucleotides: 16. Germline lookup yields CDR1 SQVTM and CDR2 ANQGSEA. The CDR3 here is CSVEFRPGGLAGVLSYEQYF. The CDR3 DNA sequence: TGCAGCGTTGAATTTCGTCCGGGGGGACTAGCGGGAGTTCTGTCCTACGAGCAGTACTTC.

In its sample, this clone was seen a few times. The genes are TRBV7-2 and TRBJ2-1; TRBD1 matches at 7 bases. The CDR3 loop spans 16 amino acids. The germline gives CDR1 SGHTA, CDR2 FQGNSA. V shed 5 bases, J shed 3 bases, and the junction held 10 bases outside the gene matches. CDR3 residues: CASSPPDRSGYNEQFF. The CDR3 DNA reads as TGTGCCAGCAGCCCCCCGGACAGGTCGGGCTACAATGAGCAGTTCTTC. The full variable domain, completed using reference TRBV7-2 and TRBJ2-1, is GAGVSQSPSNKVTEKGKDVELRCDPISGHTALYWYRQSLGQGLEFLIYFQGNSAPDKSGLPSDRFSAERTGGSVSTLTIQRTQQEDSAVYLCASSPPDRSGYNEQFFGPGTRLTVL.

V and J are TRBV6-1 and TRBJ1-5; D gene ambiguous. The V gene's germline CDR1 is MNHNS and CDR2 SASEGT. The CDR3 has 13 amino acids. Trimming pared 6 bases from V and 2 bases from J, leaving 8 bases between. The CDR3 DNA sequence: TGTGCCAGCAGGTGGGAGGGCAATCAGCCCCAGCATTTT. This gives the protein CASRWEGNQPQHF.

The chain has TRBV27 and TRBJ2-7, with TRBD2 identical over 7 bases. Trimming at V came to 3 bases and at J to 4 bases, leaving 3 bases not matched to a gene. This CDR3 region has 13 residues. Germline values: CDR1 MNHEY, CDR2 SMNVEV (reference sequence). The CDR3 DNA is TGTGCCAGCAGTTTCCGGCGGGGGTACGAGCAGTACTTC. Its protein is CASSFRRGYEQYF.